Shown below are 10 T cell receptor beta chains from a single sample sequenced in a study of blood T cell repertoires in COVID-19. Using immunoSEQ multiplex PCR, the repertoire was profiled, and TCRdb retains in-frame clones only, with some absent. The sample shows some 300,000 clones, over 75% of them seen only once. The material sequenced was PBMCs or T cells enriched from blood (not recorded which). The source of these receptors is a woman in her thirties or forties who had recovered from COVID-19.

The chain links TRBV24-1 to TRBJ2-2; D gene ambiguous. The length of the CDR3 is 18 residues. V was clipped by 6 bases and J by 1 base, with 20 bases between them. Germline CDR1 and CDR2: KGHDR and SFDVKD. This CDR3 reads CATSSWSAAALNTGELFF. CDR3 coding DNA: TGTGCCACCAGTTCCTGGAGTGCCGCTGCCTTGAACACCGGGGAGCTGTTTTTT.

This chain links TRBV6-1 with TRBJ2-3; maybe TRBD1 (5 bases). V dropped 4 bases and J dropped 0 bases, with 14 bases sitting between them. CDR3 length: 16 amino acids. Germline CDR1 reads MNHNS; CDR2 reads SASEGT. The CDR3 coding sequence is TGTGCCAGCAGTGGGGAAGCAGGGCGAAGCACAGATACGCAGTATTTT. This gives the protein CASSGEAGRSTDTQYF.

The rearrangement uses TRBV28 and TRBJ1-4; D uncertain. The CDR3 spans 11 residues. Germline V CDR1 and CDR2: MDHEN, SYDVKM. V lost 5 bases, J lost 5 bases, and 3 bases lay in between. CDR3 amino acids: CASSLNEKLFF. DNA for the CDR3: TGTGCCAGCAGTCTCAATGAAAAACTGTTTTTT.

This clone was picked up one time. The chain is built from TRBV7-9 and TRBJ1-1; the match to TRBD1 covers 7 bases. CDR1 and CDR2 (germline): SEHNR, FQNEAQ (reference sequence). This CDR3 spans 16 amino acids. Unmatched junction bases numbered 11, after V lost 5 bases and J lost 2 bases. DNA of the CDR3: TGTGCCAGCAGCCATACGTGGGACAGCTATAACACTGAAGCTTTCTTT. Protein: CASSHTWDSYNTEAFF.

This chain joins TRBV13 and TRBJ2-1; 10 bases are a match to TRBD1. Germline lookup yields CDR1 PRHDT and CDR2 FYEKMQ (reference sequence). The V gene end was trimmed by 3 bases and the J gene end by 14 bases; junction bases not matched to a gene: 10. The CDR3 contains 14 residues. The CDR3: CASSFQPSGTGEFF. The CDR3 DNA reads TGTGCCAGCAGCTTTCAGCCTTCCGGGACAGGGGAGTTCTTC.

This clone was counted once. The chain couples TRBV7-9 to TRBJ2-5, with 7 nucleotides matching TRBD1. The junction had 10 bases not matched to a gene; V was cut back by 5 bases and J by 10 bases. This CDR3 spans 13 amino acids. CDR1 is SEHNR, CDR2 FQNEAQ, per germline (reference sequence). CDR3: CASSPRGLPIQYF. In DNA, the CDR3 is TGTGCCAGCAGCCCGAGGGGGCTCCCTATCCAGTACTTC.

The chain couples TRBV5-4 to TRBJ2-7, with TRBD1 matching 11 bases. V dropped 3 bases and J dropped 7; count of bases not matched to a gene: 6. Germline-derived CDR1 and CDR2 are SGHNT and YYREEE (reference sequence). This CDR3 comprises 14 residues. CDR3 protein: CASSYGTGGREQYF. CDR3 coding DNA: TGTGCCAGCAGCTACGGGACAGGGGGGCGGGAGCAGTACTTC.

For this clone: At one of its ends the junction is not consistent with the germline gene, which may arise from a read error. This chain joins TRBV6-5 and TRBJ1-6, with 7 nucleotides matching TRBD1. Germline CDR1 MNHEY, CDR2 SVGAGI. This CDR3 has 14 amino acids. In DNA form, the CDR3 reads TGTGCCAGCGTAGGGGGCTCCTTTAATTCACCCCTCCACTTT. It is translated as CASVGGSFNSPLHF.

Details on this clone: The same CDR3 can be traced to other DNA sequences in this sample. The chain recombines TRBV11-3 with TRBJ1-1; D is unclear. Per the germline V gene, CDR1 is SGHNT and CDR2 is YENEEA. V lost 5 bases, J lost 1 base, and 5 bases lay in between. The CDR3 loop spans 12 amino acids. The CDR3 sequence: CASSPRNTEAFF. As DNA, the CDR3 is TGTGCCAGCAGCCCCCGGAACACTGAAGCTTTCTTT.

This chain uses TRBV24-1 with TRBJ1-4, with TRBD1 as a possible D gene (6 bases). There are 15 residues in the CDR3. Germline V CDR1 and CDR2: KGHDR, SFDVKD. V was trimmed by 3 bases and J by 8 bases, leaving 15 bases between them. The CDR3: CATSDPQGFGEKLFF. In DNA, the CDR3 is TGTGCCACCAGTGATCCTCAGGGGTTTGGCGAAAAACTGTTTTTT.